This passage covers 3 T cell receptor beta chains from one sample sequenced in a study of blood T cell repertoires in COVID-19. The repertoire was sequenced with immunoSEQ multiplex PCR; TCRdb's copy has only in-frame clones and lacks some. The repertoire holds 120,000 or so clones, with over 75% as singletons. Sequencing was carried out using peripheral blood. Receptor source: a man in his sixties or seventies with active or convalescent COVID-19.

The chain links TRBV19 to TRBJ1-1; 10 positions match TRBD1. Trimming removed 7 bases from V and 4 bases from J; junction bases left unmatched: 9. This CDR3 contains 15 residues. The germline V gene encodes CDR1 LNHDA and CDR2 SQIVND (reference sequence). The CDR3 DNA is TGTGCCAGTACAATTGGTCGGGACAGGGGCACTGAAGCTTTCTTT. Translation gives CASTIGRDRGTEAFF.

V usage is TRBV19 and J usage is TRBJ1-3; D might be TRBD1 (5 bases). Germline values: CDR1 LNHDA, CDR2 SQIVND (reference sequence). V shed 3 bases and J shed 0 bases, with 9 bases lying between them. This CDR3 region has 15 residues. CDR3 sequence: CASSIAGISGNTIYF. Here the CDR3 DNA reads TGTGCCAGTAGTATCGCAGGGATCTCTGGAAACACCATATATTTT.

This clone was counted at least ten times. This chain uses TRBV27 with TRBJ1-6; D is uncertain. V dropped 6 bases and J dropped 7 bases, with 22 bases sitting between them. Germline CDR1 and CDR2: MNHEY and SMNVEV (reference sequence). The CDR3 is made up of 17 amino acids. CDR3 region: CASRADAGGVWNSPLHF. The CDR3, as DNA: TGTGCCAGCAGAGCAGACGCCGGCGGGGTATGGAATTCACCCCTCCACTTT.